The 27 T cell receptor beta chains presented below share a single source sample, sequenced in a study of graft-versus-host responses after intestinal transplantation. The data were produced by immunoSEQ multiplex PCR, yet TCRdb's version contains in-frame clones alone and is incomplete. The table lists almost 20,000 clones, around 86% of them singletons. The source was PBMCs, collected approximately 33 weeks after intestinal transplant. Receptor source: a human patient who received an intestinal transplant, so some T cells may come from the graft donor.

The chain combines TRBV9 with TRBJ2-2, with 7 bases matching TRBD2. The CDR3 totals 12 residues. V gave up 4 bases and J gave up 9 bases; unmatched junction bases: 3. Per germline, CDR1 SGDLS and CDR2 YYNGEE. CDR3 sequence: CASSRGGRELFF. The CDR3, as DNA: TGTGCCAGCAGCAGGGGAGGGCGGGAGCTGTTTTTT.

The chain recombines TRBV5-4 with TRBJ1-6; D unresolved. Trimming stripped 0 bases from V and 0 bases from J, with 4 bases between. Per the germline V gene, CDR1 is SGHNT and CDR2 is YYREEE (reference sequence). This CDR3 contains 15 residues. CDR3 coding DNA: TGTGCCAGCAGCTTGGAAAGCTCCTATAATTCACCCCTCCACTTT. This encodes CASSLESSYNSPLHF.

The V call is TRBV19, the J call TRBJ1-6, with a weak D call TRBD1 (6 bases). The CDR3 covers 12 residues. The V end was cut by 5 bases, the J end by 10 bases, with 9 bases between. Germline-derived CDR1 and CDR2 are LNHDA and SQIVND (reference sequence). The chain's CDR3 is CASSWGGSPLHF. The CDR3 coding sequence is TGTGCCAGTAGTTGGGGGGGCTCACCCCTCCACTTT.

V is TRBV25-1 and J is TRBJ2-7; 7 bases map to TRBD1. CDR1 and CDR2 (germline): MGHDK, SYGVNS. After removal of 4 bases from V and 6 bases from J, the junction contained 6 bases not matched to a gene. The CDR3 sequence is 13 residues long. This CDR3 is CASSARTGVEQYF. CDR3 sequence (DNA): TGTGCCAGCAGTGCCAGAACAGGGGTCGAGCAGTACTTC.

The V call is TRBV5-1, the J call TRBJ2-7; TRBD1 aligns across 8 bases. Germline trimming cut 4 bases from V and 3 bases from J; bases unmatched to any gene: 9. This CDR3 is 15 amino acids long. Looked up from germline, CDR1 is SGHRS and CDR2 is YFSETQ. The CDR3 DNA sequence: TGCGCCAGCAGCGGCGGGGACAGGAGTTTCTACGAGCAGTACTTC. This encodes CASSGGDRSFYEQYF.

The rearrangement uses TRBV18 and TRBJ2-5, with a weak D call TRBD2 (5 bases). The DNA end is a closer match to TRBJ2-7, so the J assignment may be wrong. From germline, CDR1 is KGHSH and CDR2 LQKENI. This CDR3 is built from 15 residues. The CDR3 DNA sequence: TGTGCCAGCTCACCTCGCTACGGGGTCAACTACGAGCAGTACTTC. Residues: CASSPRYGVNYEQYF.

This clone was counted only a few times. The V call is TRBV27, the J call TRBJ1-1; D gene unclear. The CDR3 totals 13 residues. V lost 5 bases to trimming and J lost 5 bases, with 12 bases between them. Germline CDR1 is MNHEY and CDR2 is SMNVEV (reference sequence). CDR3 sequence: CASSPSVGTEAFF. The CDR3, as DNA: TGTGCCAGCAGTCCCTCGGTGGGAACTGAAGCTTTCTTT.

The rearrangement joins TRBV4-1 to TRBJ2-2, with 7 nucleotides matching TRBD1. V lost 4 bases and J lost 5; bases outside the gene matches: 1. The germline CDR1 and CDR2 sequences are MGHRA and YSYEKL. The CDR3 length is 13 residues. The CDR3 DNA reads as TGCGCCAGCAGCCGACAGGGAACCGGGGAGCTGTTTTTT. This codes for CASSRQGTGELFF.

This chain connects TRBV19 to TRBJ1-5; 9 positions agree with TRBD1. The CDR3 sequence is 14 residues long. Trimming took 6 bases from V and 5 from J; bases not matched to a gene: 5. The germline V gene has CDR1 LNHDA and CDR2 SQIVND (reference sequence). The CDR3 sequence is CASSRQGEHQPQHF. CDR3 in DNA: TGTGCCAGTAGCCGACAGGGGGAGCATCAGCCCCAGCATTTT.

The chain carries TRBV5-4 and TRBJ1-4; 7 bases fit TRBD1. J lost 7 bases, V lost 3 bases, and 9 bases had no gene match. Germline-derived CDR1 and CDR2 are SGHNT and YYREEE (reference sequence). The CDR3 is 15 amino acids. CDR3 in DNA: TGTGCCAGCAGCTCCCGACAGGGATCGTTTGAAAAACTGTTTTTT. As protein: CASSSRQGSFEKLFF.

The chain uses TRBV6-5 and TRBJ1-1; 7 bases agree with TRBD1. The CDR3 has 14 residues. With 0 bases clipped from V and 7 bases from J, the junction kept 5 bases outside the gene matches. Germline loops: CDR1 MNHEY, CDR2 SVGAGI. This CDR3 is CASSYSRGRDEAFF. The CDR3, as DNA: TGTGCCAGCAGTTACTCGAGGGGGCGAGATGAAGCTTTCTTT.

The chain employs TRBV11-3 and TRBJ2-2; no firm D call. The germline V and J ends were trimmed by 4 bases and 5 bases, with 11 bases remaining between them. This CDR3 has 14 residues. The germline V gene encodes CDR1 SGHNT and CDR2 YENEEA. Here the CDR3 reads CASSSLEDTGELFF. As DNA, the CDR3 is TGTGCCAGCAGCTCTCTCGAGGATACCGGGGAGCTGTTTTTT.

The chain carries TRBV6-4 and TRBJ2-3; TRBD1 or TRBD2 may be the D gene (6 bases each). Looked up from germline, CDR1 is MRHNA and CDR2 is SNTAGT. The CDR3 has 14 residues. V was shortened by 3 bases and J by 2 bases, with 9 bases between the two germline ends. CDR3 amino acids: CASSEGGPTDTQYF. CDR3 coding DNA: TGTGCCAGCAGTGAAGGGGGGCCCACAGATACGCAGTATTTT.

This clone is a singleton in its sample. The rearrangement uses TRBV27 and TRBJ1-1; tentative D call: TRBD1 (5 bases). Trimming cost V 5 bases and J 1 base, with 14 bases left between them. CDR3 length equals 15 residues. In germline, CDR1 is MNHEY, CDR2 SMNVEV (reference sequence). The CDR3 DNA follows: TGTGCCAGCAGTATGCAGGCAGGGCCGAACACTGAAGCTTTCTTT. Amino acids: CASSMQAGPNTEAFF.

V usage is TRBV4-1 and J usage is TRBJ2-1; TRBD1 aligns across 7 bases. CDR3 size: 16 residues. Germline loops: CDR1 MGHRA, CDR2 YSYEKL. V shed 0 bases, J shed 3 bases, and the junction held 5 bases outside the gene matches. The CDR3 nucleotides read TGCGCCAGCAGCCAAGACTCCGGGACAGTCTACAATGAGCAGTTCTTC. Translated, it gives CASSQDSGTVYNEQFF.

V is TRBV7-2 and J is TRBJ2-7; perhaps D is TRBD1 or TRBD2 (5 bases each). CDR3 size: 14 residues. Germline-derived CDR1 and CDR2 are SGHTA and FQGNSA. Trimming removed 0 bases at V and 2 bases at J, with 8 bases between. Here the CDR3 reads CASSLAGVPYEQYF. In DNA form, the CDR3 reads TGTGCCAGCAGCTTAGCGGGGGTCCCCTACGAGCAGTACTTC.

The chain carries TRBV5-6 and TRBJ1-2; D might be TRBD1 (6 bases). Per the germline V gene, CDR1 is SGHDT and CDR2 is YYEEEE. The length of the CDR3 is 13 residues. V was cut by 1 base and J by 6 bases, with 10 bases left in between. The CDR3 nucleotides read TGTGCCAGCAGCTTGCTTGCAGGGGATGGCTACACCTTC. It is translated as CASSLLAGDGYTF.

The V gene is TRBV4-1, the J gene TRBJ1-1; tentative D call: TRBD1 (6 bases). V lost 2 bases and J 4 bases, leaving 17 bases between the germline ends. From germline, CDR1 is MGHRA and CDR2 YSYEKL. The CDR3 runs to 16 residues. DNA of the CDR3: TGCGCCAGCAGCCAACCTACAGGGATTTTGGGCACTGAAGCTTTCTTT. Its translation: CASSQPTGILGTEAFF.

The CDR3 loop reads CASIEVGNEKLFF. CDR3 DNA: TGTGCCAGCATCGAGGTGGGAAATGAAAAACTGTTTTTT. V usage is TRBV2 and J usage is TRBJ1-4; no reliable D call. Germline lookup yields CDR1 SNHLY and CDR2 FYNNEI. The germline V and J ends were trimmed by 7 bases and 5 bases, with 11 bases remaining between them. This CDR3 spans 13 amino acids. The variable domain in full, completed from reference TRBV2 and TRBJ1-4, reads EPEVTQTPSHQVTQMGQEVILRCVPISNHLYFYWYRQILGQKVEFLVSFYNNEISEKSEIFDDQFSVERPDGSNFTLKIRSTKLEDSAMYFCASIEVGNEKLFFGSGTQLSVL.

The J gene is TRBJ2-3, the V gene TRBV27; no clear D gene. With 5 bases removed from V and 0 bases from J, the gap between germline ends came to 9 bases. Germline assignment: CDR1 MNHEY and CDR2 SMNVEV (reference sequence). The CDR3 sequence is 14 residues long. CDR3 sequence: CASSDLTSTDTQYF. CDR3 DNA sequence: TGTGCCAGCAGTGACTTGACTAGCACAGATACGCAGTATTTT.

This sequence joins TRBV25-1 and TRBJ2-1, with D tentatively TRBD2 (6 bases). The CDR3 sequence is 15 residues long. The germline CDR1 and CDR2 sequences are MGHDK and SYGVNS. Between the trimmed V and J ends, which lost 3 bases and 0 bases, there was a span of 9 bases. CDR3 in amino acids: CASSEVGGSYNEQFF. CDR3 nucleotide sequence: TGTGCCAGCAGTGAGGTGGGGGGCTCCTACAATGAGCAGTTCTTC.

V usage is TRBV5-4 and J usage is TRBJ2-5; D gene ambiguous. The CDR3 has 11 residues. Trimming left V 0 bases short and J 3 bases short, with 0 bases between. Germline CDR1 reads SGHNT; CDR2 reads YYREEE (reference sequence). The CDR3 DNA follows: TGTGCCAGCAGCTTGGAAGAGACCCAGTACTTC. This translates into CASSLEETQYF.

The table lists this clone with a few counts. The chain couples TRBV6-5 to TRBJ2-3; no reliable D call. This CDR3 is 13 amino acids long. Between the trimmed V and J ends, which lost 7 bases and 2 bases, there was a span of 10 bases. Germline-derived CDR1 and CDR2 are MNHEY and SVGAGI. CDR3 protein: CASNPLHTDTQYF. The CDR3 coding sequence is TGTGCCAGCAACCCACTTCACACAGATACGCAGTATTTT.

The rearrangement links TRBV7-6 to TRBJ1-1, with 10 bases lining up with TRBD1. V dropped 5 bases and J dropped 5; count of bases not matched to a gene: 14. CDR3 length: 17 residues. Germline CDR1 SGHVS, CDR2 FNYEAQ. The CDR3 DNA sequence: TGTGCCAGCAGCGCGGGGTACCTGGGACAGGGGTATACTGAAGCTTTCTTT. Translated, it gives CASSAGYLGQGYTEAFF. The full variable domain, with the rest looked up from reference TRBV7-6 and TRBJ1-1, is GAGVSQSPRYKVTKRGQDVALRCDPISGHVSLYWYRQALGQGPEFLTYFNYEAQQDKSGLPNDRFSAERPEGSISTLTIQRTEQRDSAMYRCASSAGYLGQGYTEAFFGQGTRLTVV.

The chain carries TRBV5-1 and TRBJ1-2; 8 bases line up with TRBD1. J lost 7 bases, V lost 4 bases, and 12 bases had no gene match. The CDR3 contains 15 residues. CDR1 and CDR2 from the germline V gene are SGHRS and YFSETQ. The CDR3 reads CASSEGQGLWAGYTF. In DNA form, the CDR3 reads TGCGCCAGCAGCGAAGGACAGGGCCTATGGGCTGGCTACACCTTC.

The V gene is TRBV28, the J gene TRBJ2-7; tentatively, D is TRBD2 (7 bases). CDR3 length: 14 amino acids. Trimming stripped 4 bases from V and 4 bases from J, with 14 bases between. Per the germline V gene, CDR1 is MDHEN and CDR2 is SYDVKM. CDR3 in amino acids: CASSSARGGYEQYF. The DNA of the CDR3 is TGTGCCAGCAGTTCGGCGAGGGGGGGATACGAGCAGTACTTC.

This sequence joins TRBV5-1 and TRBJ2-1, with D hard to call. V lost 2 bases, J lost 4 bases, and 7 bases lay in between. The CDR3 length is 13 residues. Germline V gene sequence: CDR1 SGHRS, CDR2 YFSETQ. The CDR3 DNA sequence: TGCGCCAGCAGCTTTCGAGGTTACAATGAGCAGTTCTTC. Translated: CASSFRGYNEQFF.